These 20 T cell receptor beta chains originate from one sample sequenced in a study of CXCR3-negative and CXCR3-positive naive CD8 T cells. Via 5' RACE with UMI labels, TRB cDNA libraries were prepared. TCRdb reanalyzed the 5' RACE reads, giving one entry per CDR3 protein sequence and no DNA. Its table lists approximately 88,000 distinct CDR3 sequences. Sample: naive CXCR3- CD8+ T cells from blood. Subset reported: CD45RO-CCR7+CD27+CD95- naive CD8+ T cells lacking CXCR3 (TNR3-). These receptors were obtained from a human donor in good health. Some clones in this sample may be carry-over from other donors' samples.

The J gene is TRBJ2-1, the V gene TRBV13. The germline gives CDR1 PRHDT, CDR2 FYEKMQ (reference sequence). The CDR3 has 12 residues. CDR3 protein: CASSATANEQFF.

J is TRBJ1-6 and V is TRBV28. The CDR3 spans 16 residues. The germline V gene encodes CDR1 MDHEN and CDR2 SYDVKM. CDR3: CASNLYGGEGNSPLHF.

This chain links TRBV29-1 with TRBJ2-6. This CDR3 spans 14 amino acids. Germline-derived CDR1 and CDR2 are SQVTM and ANQGSEA. CDR3 in amino acids: CSVLDGSGANVLTF.

V usage is TRBV29-1 and J usage is TRBJ2-1; TCRdb calls TRBD2, which cannot be checked without DNA. The V gene's germline CDR1 is SQVTM and CDR2 ANQGSEA. The CDR3 is made up of 14 amino acids. This CDR3 is CSIEGRGTYNEQFF.

The chain combines TRBV29-1 with TRBJ1-1. The CDR3 totals 12 residues. Per germline, CDR1 SQVTM and CDR2 ANQGSEA. Here the CDR3 reads CSLLLPNTEAFF.

This chain joins TRBV20-1 and TRBJ1-4; TCRdb returns TRBD1, unconfirmable since there is no DNA. Germline CDR1 is DFQATT and CDR2 is SNEGSKA (reference sequence). CDR3 length equals 18 residues. The CDR3 loop reads CSARVLGTGGSTNEKLFF.

V and J are TRBV7-9 and TRBJ2-5; TCRdb's assignment of TRBD1 cannot be checked, as there is no DNA. The length of the CDR3 is 14 residues. Germline values: CDR1 SEHNR, CDR2 FQNEAQ (reference sequence). The CDR3 is CASSTPTGEETQYF.

This sequence joins TRBV7-8 and TRBJ2-1; there is no DNA to check the TCRdb D call of TRBD1. The CDR3 loop spans 17 amino acids. Germline values: CDR1 SGHVS, CDR2 FQNEAQ. The CDR3 here is CASSLILARGHEDEQFF.

CDR3 loop: CASSPHPAGTPSGANVLTF. The chain couples TRBV18 to TRBJ2-6; TCRdb reports TRBD2, a call that lacks DNA to check it against. This CDR3 has 19 amino acids. Germline assignment: CDR1 KGHSH and CDR2 LQKENI.

The rearrangement links TRBV5-1 to TRBJ2-1; the TRBD2 assignment by TCRdb is unverifiable without DNA. The CDR3 runs to 16 residues. The germline gives CDR1 SGHRS, CDR2 YFSETQ. The CDR3 protein is CASRASGRASYNEQFF.

The V and J genes are TRBV14 and TRBJ2-1; TCRdb names TRBD1, which stays unverified in the absence of DNA. The CDR3 has 16 residues. Per germline, CDR1 SGHDN and CDR2 FVKESK. CDR3 sequence: CASSHYAGQRNNEQFF.

This chain links TRBV6-2 or TRBV6-3 with TRBJ2-2; the TCRdb call, TRBD1, lacks DNA for checking. CDR1 MNHEY and CDR2 SVGEGT come from the germline V gene. The length of the CDR3 is 16 residues. The CDR3: CASSYSGGTYTGELFF.

CDR3 residues: CASSPRDSISKNIQYF. This sequence joins TRBV7-9 and TRBJ2-4; the TRBD1 assignment by TCRdb is unverifiable without DNA. The CDR3 is made up of 16 amino acids. CDR1 and CDR2 (germline): SEHNR, FQNEAQ (reference sequence).

CDR3 amino acids: CASSQDTGYVREQYF. The V gene is TRBV4-1, the J gene TRBJ2-7; the TRBD1 assignment by TCRdb is unverifiable without DNA. The germline gives CDR1 MGHRA, CDR2 YSYEKL. There are 15 residues in the CDR3.

This chain joins TRBV29-1 and TRBJ2-2; the TCRdb call, TRBD2, lacks DNA for checking. This CDR3 contains 18 residues. Germline CDR1 SQVTM, CDR2 ANQGSEA. CDR3 loop: CSAYSSGLAGGVAGELFF.

This chain links TRBV5-1 with TRBJ2-1; TCRdb outputs TRBD2, but without DNA this stays unchecked. This CDR3 has 13 residues. The germline V gene encodes CDR1 SGHRS and CDR2 YFSETQ. The CDR3 sequence is CASSKGPSNEQFF.

The chain employs TRBV5-5 and TRBJ2-5; TCRdb's D call, TRBD2, is unchecked because there is no DNA. CDR3 length equals 14 residues. Germline CDR1 and CDR2: SGHKS and YYEKEE (reference sequence). The CDR3 loop is CASSEREWRETQYF.

The chain recombines TRBV7-9 with TRBJ2-3; the TRBD1 assignment by TCRdb is unverifiable without DNA. The CDR3 is made up of 12 amino acids. Germline CDR1 and CDR2: SEHNR and FQNEAQ (reference sequence). CDR3: CASRGGTDTQYF.

The chain is built from TRBV6-2 or TRBV6-3 and TRBJ2-1; lacking DNA, the TRBD2 call made by TCRdb goes unchecked. The CDR3 sequence is 16 residues long. CDR1 is MNHEY, CDR2 SVGEGT, per germline. The CDR3 spells CASSYSRLAAGHEQFF.

The chain recombines TRBV9 with TRBJ2-7; there is no DNA to check the TCRdb D call of TRBD2. The CDR3 length is 14 residues. Per the germline V gene, CDR1 is SGDLS and CDR2 is YYNGEE. This CDR3 reads CASSVGLADYEQYF.